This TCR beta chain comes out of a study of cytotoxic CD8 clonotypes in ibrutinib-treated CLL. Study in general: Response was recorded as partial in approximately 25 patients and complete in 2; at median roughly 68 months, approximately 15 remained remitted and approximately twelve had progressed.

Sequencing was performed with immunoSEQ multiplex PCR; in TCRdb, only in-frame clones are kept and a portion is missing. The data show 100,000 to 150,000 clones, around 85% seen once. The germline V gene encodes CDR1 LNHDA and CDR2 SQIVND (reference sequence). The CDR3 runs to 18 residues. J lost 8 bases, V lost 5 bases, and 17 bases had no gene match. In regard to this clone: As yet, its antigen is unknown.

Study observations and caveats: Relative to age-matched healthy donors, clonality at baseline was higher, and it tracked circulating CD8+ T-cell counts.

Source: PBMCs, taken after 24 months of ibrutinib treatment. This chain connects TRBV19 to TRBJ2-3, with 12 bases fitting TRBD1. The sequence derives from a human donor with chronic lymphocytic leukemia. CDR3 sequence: CASSPRGTGGPTQVTQYF. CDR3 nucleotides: TGTGCCAGTAGTCCCCGAGGGACAGGGGGCCCGACCCAGGTTACGCAGTATTTT.